These 9 T cell receptor beta chains share one sample of origin, sequenced in a study of cytomegalovirus exposure and HLA in healthy donors. Researchers ran the PCR with 60 Vbeta and 13 Jbeta primers. Profiling relied on immunoSEQ multiplex PCR, and the TCRdb table lists in-frame clones only, not all of them. The data contain under 200,000 clones, around 80% of them singletons. The sample comprised PBMCs. The receptors derive from a woman between 45 and 60 years old in good health and CMV-seropositive.

The V and J genes are TRBV7-9 and TRBJ2-3; TRBD2 aligns across 7 bases. CDR3 length: 15 amino acids. The V gene end was trimmed by 3 bases and the J gene end by 2 bases; junction bases not matched to a gene: 5. Germline lookup yields CDR1 SEHNR and CDR2 FQNEAQ (reference sequence). The chain's CDR3 is CASSFGDYPTDTQYF. The CDR3 DNA is TGTGCCAGCAGCTTCGGGGACTATCCCACAGATACGCAGTATTTT.

The chain carries TRBV5-1 and TRBJ1-5; 9 bases line up with TRBD1. Germline values: CDR1 SGHRS, CDR2 YFSETQ. Unmatched junction bases numbered 2, after V lost 2 bases and J lost 5 bases. The length of the CDR3 is 14 residues. The CDR3 region is CASSLQGADQPQHF. CDR3 nucleotides: TGCGCCAGCAGCTTACAGGGGGCGGATCAGCCCCAGCATTTT.

This clone has only one observation. Compared with germline, one end of the junction differs, possibly owing to a read error. The chain combines TRBV7-9 with TRBJ1-1, with D maybe TRBD1 (5 bases). The CDR3 is 14 residues long. The germline CDR1 and CDR2 sequences are SEHNR and FQNEAQ (reference sequence). The CDR3: CSSSLAGGWTEAFF. The CDR3 DNA reads as TGTTCCAGCAGCTTAGCGGGGGGTTGGACTGAAGCTTTCTTT.

This clone has only a few counts. The J gene is TRBJ1-1, the V gene TRBV6-5; possible D gene TRBD1, 5 bases. CDR3 length equals 11 residues. Germline V CDR1 and CDR2: MNHEY, SVGAGI. V was shortened by 6 bases and J by 7 bases, with 9 bases between the two germline ends. In nucleotides, the CDR3 is TGTGCCAGCAGGGGGGGGTATGAAGCTTTCTTT. Translated, it gives CASRGGYEAFF.

This sequence joins TRBV28 and TRBJ2-1, with D perhaps matching TRBD2 (6 bases). The ends were cut back, 1 base at V and 8 bases at J, with 12 bases in the middle. This CDR3 is built from 14 residues. Germline CDR1 reads MDHEN; CDR2 reads SYDVKM. The CDR3 DNA reads TGTGCCAGCAGTTTATCTCTGGTAGCGGATGAGCAGTTCTTC. It specifies CASSLSLVADEQFF.

The chain uses TRBV30 and TRBJ2-5; TRBD2 matches 7 bases. V gave up 3 bases and J gave up 2 bases; unmatched junction bases: 3. The CDR3 consists of 13 residues. Germline assignment: CDR1 GTSNPN and CDR2 SVGIG (reference sequence). The CDR3 DNA sequence: TGTGCCTGGAGCTGGGGACTACAAGAGACCCAGTACTTC. It codes for CAWSWGLQETQYF.

The gene calls are TRBV4-2 and TRBJ2-7, with a possible D match to TRBD2 (5 bases). The V end was cut by 0 bases, the J end by 7 bases, with 16 bases between. The CDR3 is made up of 15 amino acids. Germline CDR1 and CDR2: LGHNA and YNFKEQ. The CDR3 loop is CASSQDLSLSGEQYF. The DNA of the CDR3 is TGTGCCAGCAGCCAAGATCTTTCCTTATCGGGGGAGCAGTACTTC.

The chain joins TRBV2 to TRBJ1-1; D gene uncertain. The CDR3 consists of 12 residues. Germline V gene sequence: CDR1 SNHLY, CDR2 FYNNEI. Trimming removed 8 bases at V and 4 bases at J, with 11 bases between. This chain's CDR3 is CASGYRGTEAFF. In DNA form, the CDR3 reads TGTGCCAGCGGATATCGAGGCACTGAAGCTTTCTTT.

The chain combines TRBV19 with TRBJ2-7, with D tentatively TRBD1 (6 bases). This CDR3 region has 15 residues. Germline V gene sequence: CDR1 LNHDA, CDR2 SQIVND (reference sequence). V lost 4 bases, J lost 7 bases, and 20 bases lay in between. The CDR3 bases are TGTGCCAGTAGTACTCTTTCCGCAGGGGCCAGGGAGCAGTACTTC. The encoded protein is CASSTLSAGAREQYF.